The entry below gives a single TCR beta chain sequence along with its context. The iRepertoire nested amplicon-rescue multiplex PCR amplified TCR alpha and beta CDR3s from RNA. One entry per CDR3 protein results from TCRdb running MiXCR on the multiplex PCR reads. The sample lists about 140,000 distinct CDR3 sequences; approximately 39% were seen once. The sample belongs to a study of glioma-infiltrating T cells. Trimming removed 6 bases from V and 6 bases from J, with 12 bases in between. The CDR3 contains 13 residues. Germline V gives CDR1 ENHRY, CDR2 SYGVKD. The sample comprised glioma tissue, nonneoplastic brain tissue, or PBMCs (not recorded which). The J gene is TRBJ1-3, the V gene TRBV10-3; a possible D gene is TRBD1 (5 bases). This TCR was sampled from a human donor with low-grade glioma or glioblastoma, undergoing nonglioma brain surgery, or in good health (not recorded which). In DNA form, the CDR3 reads TGTGCCATCAGCCCAGGGAGCGAAAACACCATATATTTT. Protein sequence: CAISPGSENTIYF.